This TCR beta chain came from a study of T cell clonality in common variable immunodeficiency. CDR3 length: 15 residues. The trim removed 3 bases at V and 7 bases at J, leaving 4 bases unmatched. Germline CDR1 reads KGHSH; CDR2 reads LQKENI. This clone showed up many times. Its antigen is not identified. Read coverage stops 3 residues before the CDR3 terminus; the germline J gene supplies the remainder. Method: immunoSEQ multiplex PCR; TCRdb's copy keeps in-frame clones and lacks some. Altogether under 65,000 clones were found in the sample, and no singletons occur. Regarding the study as a whole: Compared with controls, CVID subjects had fewer shared TCRbeta clones.

The V gene is TRBV18, the J gene TRBJ2-1, with 12 nucleotides matching TRBD2. The sequencing sample was made of peripheral blood mononuclear cells. The clonotype comes from a person aged 18 to 75 in good health. The CDR3 bases that were read are TGTGCCAGCTCACCCGGGACTAGCGGGTGGAATGAG. It is translated as CASSPGTSGWNE. The whole CDR3 protein is CASSPGTSGWNEQFF.